This T cell receptor (beta chain) was obtained from a study of control samples from healthy donors and cancer patients. The data were produced by immunoSEQ multiplex PCR, yet TCRdb's version contains in-frame clones alone and is incomplete. This repertoire shows around 100,000 clones, approximately 90% found once; its top ten account for approximately 20%. Germline-derived CDR1 and CDR2 are LGHDT and YNNKEL (reference sequence). The CDR3 spans 15 residues. V lost 3 bases and J 2 bases, leaving 12 bases between the germline ends. This sequence originates from a man aged 60 to 69 with lung cancer. The chain uses TRBV3-1 (or the pseudogene TRBV3-2) and TRBJ2-3; a weak D match, TRBD1 (5 bases). The sample was PBMCs. The DNA of the CDR3 is TGTGCCAGCAGCCAGGGGCCGACAGACACAGATACGCAGTATTTT. This sequence encodes CASSQGPTDTDTQYF.